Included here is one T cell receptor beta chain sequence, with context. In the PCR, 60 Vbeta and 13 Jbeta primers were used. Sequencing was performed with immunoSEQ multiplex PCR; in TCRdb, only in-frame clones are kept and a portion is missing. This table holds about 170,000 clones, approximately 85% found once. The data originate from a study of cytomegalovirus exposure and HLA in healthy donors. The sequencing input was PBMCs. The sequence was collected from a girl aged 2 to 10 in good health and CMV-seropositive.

CDR3 DNA: TGTGCCAGCAGCAACCTGACGCGGGAGGGGGCCCAGGACATTCAGTACTTC. This gives the protein CASSNLTREGAQDIQYF. The genes are TRBV21-1 and TRBJ2-4; the D call of TRBD2 is as the table states it, not checked on the DNA. TRBV21-1 is annotated as a pseudogene. The length of the CDR3 is 17 residues.